The 15 T cell receptor beta chains below all came from one sample that was sequenced in a study of T cells in Graves' hyperthyroidism and ophthalmopathy (dated by TCRdb to between 2019 and 2020). Library preparation used multiplex PCR. Instrument on record: Illumina HiSeq 2000. TCR beta CDR3 regions were amplified from RNA transcripts. A first-round RT-PCR of the TCR CDR3 used the HTBI primer set with the Qiagen OneStep RT-PCR kit. TCRdb trimmed public reads at Q25 via fastp, called clones via MiXCR and kept in-frame beta chains. Every entry covers one CDR3 protein and lists the most common genes and DNA from its rows. A total of under 650,000 distinct CDR3 sequences appear in this sample, 15% to 20% of them only once. The top ten constitute around 4% of the sample. The specimen was blood. These receptors all stem from a woman younger than 45 with Graves' hyperthyroidism.

This clonotype showed up many times. The chain combines TRBV20-1 with TRBJ2-3, with D unclear. The CDR3 covers 14 residues. Deletions cut 3 bases from V and 2 bases from J, with 12 bases between. Germline V gene data show CDR1 as DFQATT and CDR2 as SNEGSKA (reference sequence). CDR3 sequence reads: CSASAHDPTDTQYF. The CDR3 DNA is TGCAGTGCTAGCGCTCATGACCCCACAGATACGCAGTATTTT.

In this sample, this clonotype turned up many times. This chain uses TRBV6-6 with TRBJ2-7, with D tentatively TRBD2 (5 bases). Per germline, CDR1 MNHNY and CDR2 SVGAGI (reference sequence). Trimming left V 3 bases short and J 7 bases short, with 19 bases between. The CDR3 sequence is 15 residues long. CDR3 coding DNA: TGTGCCAGCAGTTATTCGGACTCCTCTAAGGATGAGCAGTACTTC. Protein product: CASSYSDSSKDEQYF.

This chain connects TRBV19 to TRBJ2-2; no clear D gene. The CDR3 is 16 amino acids. Deletions cut 2 bases from V and 0 bases from J, with 10 bases between. CDR1 and CDR2 (germline): LNHDA, SQIVND (reference sequence). CDR3 sequence: CASSITAVANTGELFF. As DNA, the CDR3 is TGTGCCAGTAGTATAACGGCAGTAGCGAACACCGGGGAGCTGTTTTTT. The variable domain in full, with the rest retrieved from reference TRBV19 and TRBJ2-2, is DGGITQSPKYLFRKEGQNVTLSCEQNLNHDAMYWYRQDPGQGLRLIYYSQIVNDFQKGDIAEGYSVSREKKESFPLTVTSAQKNPTAFYLCASSITAVANTGELFFGEGSRLTVL.

This clonotype showed up just a few times. The rearrangement links TRBV19 to TRBJ1-2; no firm D call. V gave up 6 bases and J gave up 7 bases, with 18 bases separating them. Per germline, CDR1 LNHDA and CDR2 SQIVND (reference sequence). The CDR3 sequence is 14 residues long. DNA for the CDR3: TGTGCCAGTAGCGGGATTGGATTGTCGTTTGGCTACACCTTC. As protein: CASSGIGLSFGYTF.

This clonotype came up a few times. The chain recombines TRBV19 with TRBJ1-2; tentative D call: TRBD1 (6 bases). The CDR3 contains 15 residues. The V gene lost 6 bases and the J gene lost 6 bases, with 20 bases spanning the gap. CDR1 LNHDA and CDR2 SQIVND come from the germline V gene (reference sequence). The CDR3 DNA is TGTGCCAGTAGGCATGAACAGGGAGACTTTAATGGCTACACCTTC. Its protein is CASRHEQGDFNGYTF. Supplemented by reference TRBV19 and TRBJ1-2, the full variable domain reads DGGITQSPKYLFRKEGQNVTLSCEQNLNHDAMYWYRQDPGQGLRLIYYSQIVNDFQKGDIAEGYSVSREKKESFPLTVTSAQKNPTAFYLCASRHEQGDFNGYTFGSGTRLTVV.

This rearrangement joins TRBV11-2 to TRBJ2-5, with 8 bases identical to TRBD2. CDR1 and CDR2 from the germline V gene are SGHAT and FQNNGV. This CDR3 contains 17 residues. The J segment lost 5 bases and the V segment lost 2 bases, leaving 13 bases of the junction unmatched. The CDR3 DNA reads TGTGCCAGCAGCTTAATGTACACGGGAGGGCCGAGGGAGACCCAGTACTTC. It translates to CASSLMYTGGPRETQYF. Full variable domain (rest looked up from reference TRBV11-2 and TRBJ2-5): EAGVAQSPRYKIIEKRQSVAFWCNPISGHATLYWYQQILGQGPKLLIQFQNNGVVDDSQLPKDRFSAERLKGVDSTLKIQPAKLEDSAVYLCASSLMYTGGPRETQYFGPGTRLLVL.

The chain is built from TRBV9 and TRBJ2-1; D possibly corresponds to TRBD1 (7 bases). The V end lost 3 bases, the J end lost 0 bases, and 19 bases lay between the germline ends. The germline gives CDR1 SGDLS, CDR2 YYNGEE. The CDR3 loop spans 18 amino acids. CDR3 nucleotide sequence: TGTGCCAGCAGCGGGAGCCCAGGGGGACTCCGCTCCTACAATGAGCAGTTCTTC. Translating gives CASSGSPGGLRSYNEQFF.

This clonotype was found many times. The CDR3 DNA follows: TGTGCCAGCAGTTTCTCGACAGGGGGCTGGGGTAATGAGCAGTTCTTC. This gives the protein CASSFSTGGWGNEQFF. This chain links TRBV12-3 or TRBV12-4 with TRBJ2-1, with 10 bases matching TRBD1. The CDR3 length is 16 residues. V lost 3 bases, J lost 7 bases, and 9 bases stayed unmatched.

This clonotype was detected many times. This chain's CDR3 is CASSEGLAGITDTQYF. Here the CDR3 DNA reads TGTGCCAGCAGTGAAGGACTAGCGGGAATCACAGATACGCAGTATTTT. The chain combines TRBV2 with TRBJ2-3; 11 positions agree with TRBD2. V shed 1 base, J shed 2 bases, and the junction held 2 bases outside the gene matches. Germline V gene sequence: CDR1 SNHLY, CDR2 FYNNEI. The CDR3 has 16 residues.

This clonotype was observed a handful of times. The V gene is TRBV20-1, the J gene TRBJ1-6; the D gene is possibly TRBD1 (6 bases). The CDR3 runs 14 residues. Germline CDR1 DFQATT, CDR2 SNEGSKA (reference sequence). The V gene lost 6 bases and the J gene lost 10 bases, with 19 bases spanning the gap. The CDR3 bases are TGCAGTGCCTCGGACAGTTACCTTGGGTCACCCCTCCACTTT. This translates into CSASDSYLGSPLHF.

V is TRBV3-1 and J is TRBJ1-1; a weak D match, TRBD1 (5 bases). Germline V gene data show CDR1 as LGHDT and CDR2 as YNNKEL (reference sequence). Trimming shortened V by 4 bases and J by 10 bases, and 13 bases separated the two germline ends. The CDR3 has 12 residues. The CDR3 protein is CASSPGGVPAFF. CDR3 coding DNA: TGTGCCAGCAGCCCGGGGGGGGTCCCAGCTTTCTTT.

V and J are TRBV10-3 and TRBJ1-5, with TRBD1 as a possible D gene (5 bases). Looked up from germline, CDR1 is ENHRY and CDR2 is SYGVKD. V shed 2 bases and J shed 5 bases, with 10 bases lying between them. This CDR3 comprises 14 residues. The CDR3 coding sequence is TGTGCCATCAGTGAGGGGGCGGGAGATCAGCCCCAGCATTTT. The encoded protein is CAISEGAGDQPQHF.

This chain links TRBV11-1 with TRBJ2-3, with unresolved D. With 0 bases removed from V and 10 bases from J, the gap between germline ends came to 5 bases. The CDR3 covers 11 residues. CDR1 is SGHAT and CDR2 is FQDESV in the germline V gene (reference sequence). CDR3: CASSLALPQYF. CDR3 coding DNA: TGTGCCAGCAGCTTAGCACTCCCGCAGTATTTT.

This clonotype was counted ten times or more. This rearrangement joins TRBV7-9 to TRBJ2-5; 7 bases align to TRBD2. Germline values: CDR1 SEHNR, CDR2 FQNEAQ (reference sequence). The CDR3 has 12 residues. CDR3 DNA: TGTGCTGGGGCTAGCGGTCAAGAGACCCAGTACTTC. It encodes CAGASGQETQYF.

This clonotype was counted at least ten times. The chain employs TRBV28 and TRBJ2-5, with 7 bases matching TRBD1. V lost 6 bases to trimming and J lost 5 bases; unmatched junction nucleotides: 15. The CDR3 spans 16 residues. Germline loops: CDR1 MDHEN, CDR2 SYDVKM. For the CDR3, the DNA is TGTGCCAGCAGCCCAGGACAGGCCACCGGAAGGGAGACCCAGTACTTC. Protein product: CASSPGQATGRETQYF.